This T cell receptor (beta chain) was recorded in a study of shared T cell receptors in the human thymus. With 5 bases clipped from V and 3 bases from J, the junction kept 18 bases outside the gene matches. CDR3 length: 20 amino acids. Looked up from germline, CDR1 is MNHEY and CDR2 is SMNVEV (reference sequence). Assay used: immunoSEQ multiplex PCR; TCRdb lists only in-frame clones, some missing. Among hundreds of thousands of clones listed, about four fifths were seen once. The same specimen was also included in a second study, on human thymus T cells. That paper states: Healthy Finnish infants undergoing corrective surgery for congenital heart defects were the donors. Thymic as well as blood repertoires seemed to favor certain V and J genes unevenly.

Sequencing was carried out using thymocytes. J is TRBJ2-7 and V is TRBV27; 14 bases are shared with TRBD2. The clonotype originates from a boy under two years old with a congenital heart defect. The CDR3 protein is CASSRFNGLAGGFLGYEQYF. As DNA, the CDR3 is TGTGCCAGCAGTCGATTTAATGGACTAGCGGGAGGATTCTTGGGCTACGAGCAGTACTTC.